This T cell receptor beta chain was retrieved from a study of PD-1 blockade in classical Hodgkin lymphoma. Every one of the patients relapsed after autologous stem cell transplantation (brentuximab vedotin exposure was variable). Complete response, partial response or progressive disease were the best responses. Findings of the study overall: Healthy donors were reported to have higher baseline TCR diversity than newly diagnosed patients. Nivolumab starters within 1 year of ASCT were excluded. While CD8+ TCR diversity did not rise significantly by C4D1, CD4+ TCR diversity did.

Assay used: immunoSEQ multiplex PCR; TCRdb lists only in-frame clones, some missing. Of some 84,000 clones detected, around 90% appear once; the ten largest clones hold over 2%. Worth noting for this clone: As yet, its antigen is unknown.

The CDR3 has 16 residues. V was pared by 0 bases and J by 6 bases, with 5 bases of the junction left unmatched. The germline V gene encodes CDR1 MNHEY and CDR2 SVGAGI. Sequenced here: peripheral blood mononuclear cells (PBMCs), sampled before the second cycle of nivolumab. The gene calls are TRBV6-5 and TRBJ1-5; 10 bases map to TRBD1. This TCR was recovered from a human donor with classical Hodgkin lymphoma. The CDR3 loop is CASSYSGTGDSQPQHF. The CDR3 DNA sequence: TGTGCCAGCAGTTACTCCGGGACAGGGGACTCTCAGCCCCAGCATTTT.